Given below is one T cell receptor (beta chain) in context. The sample comes from a study of shared clonotypes between healthy human individuals. Sequencing used immunoSEQ multiplex PCR; TCRdb keeps in-frame clones, though not all of them. The sample lists under 550,000 clones; almost 97% were seen once. Splitting of CD4+ cells produced CD45RA+ naive and CD45RA-negative memory subsets. Germline-derived CDR1 and CDR2 are MGHRA and YSYEKL. V was pared by 1 base and J by 6 bases, with 6 bases of the junction left unmatched. CDR3 length: 15 amino acids. This sequence was found in a woman aged 30 to 39 in good health. The chain links TRBV4-1 to TRBJ2-7; 10 bases are shared with TRBD2. Sequenced sample: naive CD4+ T cells sorted from blood. Subset of the sample: CD45RA+ positively selected. This CDR3 is CASSQVSKREGEQYF. The CDR3 region has the DNA TGCGCCAGCAGCCAAGTTTCTAAGCGGGAGGGCGAGCAGTACTTC.